Sequencing of this T cell receptor (beta chain) was carried out in a study of OX40 agonist ivuxolimab in advanced cancers. Study-wide context: The costimulatory receptor OX40 (CD134) was targeted by ivuxolimab, a fully human IgG2 agonistic monoclonal antibody. Among the roughly 50 dose-escalation patients, some 19 had hepatocellular carcinoma, some 15 melanoma, 9 renal cell carcinoma and 9 head and neck cancer. Partial responses occurred in three dose-escalation patients, of whom one had hepatocellular carcinoma and two had cutaneous melanoma. The paper covers the monotherapy dose-escalation part of the phase I ivuxolimab trial, which included N ≈ 54 patients. In the dose-escalation cohort, 82.7% of patients were male, and the mean age was approximately 55 years, with a range of 23 to 79. Intravenous ivuxolimab was administered to patients every 2 weeks at six dose levels: 0.01, 0.1, 0.3, 1.5, 3 and 10 mg/kg. The point of sequencing TCRbeta in the periphery was to test whether ivuxolimab changed TCR sequence diversity and drove clonal T-cell expansion. Prior anti-PD-1, anti-PD-L1 or anti-CTLA-4 therapy was permitted, and about 40% of dose-escalation patients had received checkpoint inhibitors.

Study-wide findings and limitations: At doses from 0.1 to 3.0 mg/kg, clonal expansion was seen in both CD4+ and CD8+ blood T cells between baseline and week 6. Partial responders in the 0.1-3.0 mg/kg groups had among the lowest normalized peripheral clonal expansion, especially among CD8+ T cells. Low levels of normalized T-cell clonal expansion were also shown by some nonresponding patients. After ivuxolimab, more expanded clones were found on average in CD8+ T cells than in CD4+ T cells. Antigen specificity was not determined for the clonally expanded peripheral T cells.

The trial excluded patients who had a history of autoimmune disease or were on systemic immunosuppression. Peripheral blood for TCR sequencing was collected from all dose cohorts at baseline, on cycle 4 day 1, and on cycle 7 day 1. Samples came from an open-label, multicenter, first-in-human phase I dose-escalation trial of ivuxolimab. Adults with locally advanced or metastatic melanoma, renal cell, hepatocellular, or head and neck squamous cell carcinoma were enrolled in the trial. Before TCR sequencing, CD4+ and CD8+ T cells were separately sorted from peripheral blood. For sequencing of the TCRbeta CDR3 region, genomic DNA was extracted from the sorted cells. The immunoSEQ Assay was used for sequencing of TCRbeta CDR3 regions. The immuneACCESS repertoire file appears here via TCRdb, limited to in-frame rearrangements. These files lack a portion of the clones; in checked studies, under half of the deficit traces to unresolved V genes, and the cause of the others is not known. The sample table holds fewer than 65,000 clones, of which 60% to 85% were seen once. In total, the top ten clones hold approximately 10% of the sample.

This clone was picked up one time. Which antigen it targets is not known. No per-base quality is available; no much larger clone lies one base away. The clonotype originates from an adult with an advanced solid tumor such as melanoma, head and neck, liver or kidney cancer. The specimen was CD4+ or CD8+ T cells sorted from blood, collected in a trial of the OX40 agonist ivuxolimab.

Here the CDR3 is given as CASSGTGGQGVGQPQHF. The DNA is TGTGCCAGCAGTGGGACTGGGGGACAGGGAGTTGGTCAGCCCCAGCATTTT. The V and J genes are TRBV2 and TRBJ1-5, with 9 bases in between that match TRBD1. The junction shows trimming of 4 bases on V and 6 bases on J, and the gene matches do not reach 13 bases of it. The CDR1 and CDR2 encoded by the germline V gene are SNHLY and FYNNEI. The CDR3 starts with the cysteine, ends with the phenylalanine, and has 17 residues. Only the CDR3 region is kept as DNA, spanning 51 bases read in frame from base 1.